These 2 T cell receptor beta chains were all obtained from the same sample, sequenced in a study of Graves' ophthalmopathy and Graves' hyperthyroidism. Using RNA transcripts, the TCR beta CDR3 regions were amplified. After a first-round RT-PCR with HTBI primers, a second-round multiplex PCR was run. TCRdb analysed the multiplex PCR reads with MiXCR anew, one entry per CDR3 protein. Found here are about 1.1 million distinct CDR3 sequences, approximately 35% of them singletons; the top ten hold 11%. Sequencing was done on a sample of peripheral blood or thyroid tissue (not recorded which). These receptors all come from an adult man with Graves' hyperthyroidism.

The sample holds many counts of this clonotype. The chain links TRBV10-3 to TRBJ1-6; a possible D gene is TRBD1 (5 bases). Trimming cost V 0 bases and J 7 bases, with 10 bases left between them. CDR1 and CDR2 from the germline V gene are ENHRY and SYGVKD. This CDR3 has 15 residues. CDR3 nucleotides: TGTGCCATCAGTGAGTCGGCGGGGCAAAATTCACCCCTCCACTTT. It yields the protein CAISESAGQNSPLHF.

The sample holds many counts of this clonotype. The V call is TRBV2, the J call TRBJ1-2, with D possibly matching TRBD1 (5 bases). The CDR3 has 15 amino acids. The ends were cut back, 4 bases at V and 3 bases at J, with 15 bases in the middle. CDR1 is SNHLY and CDR2 is FYNNEI in the germline V gene. The CDR3 spells CASSAQGGFHYGYTF. The CDR3 nucleotides read TGTGCCAGCAGTGCCCAGGGTGGATTTCACTATGGCTACACCTTC.